One sample yielded the 20 T cell receptor beta chains listed below, sequenced in a study of cytomegalovirus exposure and HLA in healthy donors (dated by TCRdb to between 2016 and 2019). Libraries were constructed by the immunoSEQ multiplex PCR assay. For the multiplex PCR, a mixture combining 60 forward primers for TCR Vbeta segments and 13 reverse primers for TCR Jbeta segments was used. TCRdb mirrors the immuneACCESS table, restricted to in-frame sequences. Some clones are absent from its copies; in checked studies, under half trace to an unresolved V gene, and the reason for the others is unknown. Recorded for this sample are 150,000 to 200,000 clones; more than 60% of them occurred a single time. The ten largest clonotypes hold approximately 11% of the sample. Material: PBMCs. These receptors were collected from a man in his late teens or twenties in good health and CMV-seropositive.

The rearrangement uses TRBV9 and TRBJ2-7, with D perhaps TRBD2 (5 bases). The V gene lost 0 bases and the J gene lost 3 bases, with 13 bases spanning the gap. The germline CDR1 and CDR2 sequences are SGDLS and YYNGEE. CDR3 length: 15 residues. CDR3 in DNA: TGTGCCAGCAGCGTAGGTTTTAGCGTTAACTACGAGCAGTACTTC. This gives the protein CASSVGFSVNYEQYF.

The chain has TRBV10-2 and TRBJ2-2; the match to TRBD1 covers 11 bases. The CDR3 totals 15 residues. J was trimmed by 7 bases and V by 6 bases; bases with no gene match: 7. Germline V gives CDR1 WSHSY, CDR2 SAAADI. The DNA of the CDR3 is TGCGCCAGCAGGAATCGGACAGGGGGCCACGGGGAGCTGTTTTTT. This gives the protein CASRNRTGGHGELFF.

The chain has TRBV5-4 and TRBJ1-3, with 9 bases lining up with TRBD1. After removal of 2 bases from V and 0 bases from J, the junction contained 3 bases not matched to a gene. The CDR3 length is 16 residues. Germline CDR1 and CDR2: SGHNT and YYREEE (reference sequence). CDR3 sequence: CASSFGQGYSGNTIYF. CDR3 nucleotides: TGTGCCAGCAGCTTCGGACAGGGGTACTCTGGAAACACCATATATTTT.

The V and J genes are TRBV5-6 and TRBJ2-6; 14 bases align to TRBD2. Germline loops: CDR1 SGHDT, CDR2 YYEEEE. V lost 0 bases to trimming and J lost 1 base; unmatched junction nucleotides: 3. The CDR3 has 19 residues. The CDR3 DNA reads as TGTGCCAGCAGCTTGGGGGGGACTAGCGGGAGTTCTGGGGCCAACGTCCTGACTTTC. It translates to CASSLGGTSGSSGANVLTF.

A few counts support this clone. The chain uses TRBV5-8 and TRBJ1-2; D unresolved. V lost 7 bases, J lost 4 bases, and 11 bases lay in between. This CDR3 is built from 12 residues. Germline V CDR1 and CDR2: SGHTS, YDEGEE. CDR3 in DNA: TGTGCCAGCGCCCGGGTCTCCTATGGCTACACCTTC. Its translation is CASARVSYGYTF.

This clone was counted once. The rearrangement links TRBV4-2 to TRBJ2-5; a weak D match, TRBD2 (5 bases). The V gene's germline CDR1 is LGHNA and CDR2 YNFKEQ. The CDR3 totals 18 residues. V lost 0 bases, J lost 0 bases, and 17 bases lay in between. The DNA of the CDR3 is TGTGCCAGCAGCCAAGATCCAAGCGGAGCTATCTACCAAGAGACCCAGTACTTC. It specifies CASSQDPSGAIYQETQYF.

The chain employs TRBV4-1 and TRBJ2-3, with 7 nucleotides matching TRBD2. The germline V gene has CDR1 MGHRA and CDR2 YSYEKL. The ends lost 0 bases at V and 6 bases at J; junction bases unmatched: 6. This CDR3 is 15 amino acids long. The CDR3 sequence is CASSQDSRERDTQYF. As DNA, the CDR3 is TGCGCCAGCAGCCAAGATTCGCGGGAGCGGGATACGCAGTATTTT.

J is TRBJ2-7 and V is TRBV15; 7 bases are a match to TRBD1. This CDR3 comprises 14 residues. CDR1 LNHNV and CDR2 YYDKDF come from the germline V gene (reference sequence). Germline trimming cut 4 bases from V and 3 bases from J; bases unmatched to any gene: 6. Here the CDR3 reads CATSTGDRYYEQYF. The CDR3 nucleotides are TGTGCCACCAGCACAGGGGACAGATACTACGAGCAGTACTTC.

The V call is TRBV6-5, the J call TRBJ2-7; TRBD1 aligns across 8 bases. V trimming: 6 bases; J trimming: 4 bases; junction bases outside the gene matches: 8. CDR3 size: 14 residues. Germline-derived CDR1 and CDR2 are MNHEY and SVGAGI. The CDR3 sequence is CASRKGGQEYEQYF. DNA of the CDR3: TGTGCCAGCAGGAAAGGGGGACAGGAGTACGAGCAGTACTTC.

In DNA, the CDR3 is TGCGCCAGCAGGAGGGACTCCGAGCAGTACTTC. Amino acids: CASRRDSEQYF. The chain joins TRBV5-1 to TRBJ2-7; perhaps TRBD2 as D (6 bases). The germline V gene encodes CDR1 SGHRS and CDR2 YFSETQ. The V end lost 5 bases, the J end lost 6 bases, and 9 bases lay between the germline ends. CDR3 length: 11 amino acids.

The gene calls are TRBV4-1 and TRBJ2-5, with 11 nucleotides matching TRBD2. The V gene's germline CDR1 is MGHRA and CDR2 YSYEKL. The CDR3 totals 16 residues. V shed 0 bases, J shed 5 bases, and the junction held 5 bases outside the gene matches. The CDR3 DNA sequence: TGCGCCAGCAGCCAAGATTGGGGACTAGCGGTGGAGACCCAGTACTTC. Its translation: CASSQDWGLAVETQYF.

This clone came up a few times. The rearrangement links TRBV4-1 to TRBJ1-3, with 8 bases lining up with TRBD1. V shed 2 bases and J 7 bases; nucleotides not matched to a gene: 10. The germline V gene has CDR1 MGHRA and CDR2 YSYEKL. The CDR3 is 16 residues long. The CDR3 DNA reads TGCGCCAGCAGCCAACCCCGACAGGGGAGTAGGAACACCATATATTTT. This translates into CASSQPRQGSRNTIYF.

The chain joins TRBV5-1 to TRBJ2-7, with a tentative D call TRBD2 (6 bases). The V gene lost 4 bases and the J gene lost 3 bases, with 14 bases spanning the gap. This CDR3 has 14 residues. Germline loops: CDR1 SGHRS, CDR2 YFSETQ. The CDR3 nucleotides are TGCGCCAGCAGCCGATCCGGGGGAGACTACGAGCAGTACTTC. Protein product: CASSRSGGDYEQYF.

V is TRBV29-1 and J is TRBJ1-1; D gene ambiguous. The germline V gene encodes CDR1 SQVTM and CDR2 ANQGSEA. The V end lost 5 bases, the J end lost 6 bases, and 7 bases lay between the germline ends. This CDR3 is 10 amino acids long. CDR3 sequence (DNA): TGCAGCGTTTATTCGGCTGAAGCTTTCTTT. Translated: CSVYSAEAFF.

As concerns this clone: Compared with germline, one end of the junction differs, possibly owing to a read error. The chain employs TRBV7-9 and TRBJ2-7; unclear D gene. The germline V gene has CDR1 SEHNR and CDR2 FQNEAQ (reference sequence). The CDR3 totals 11 residues. The CDR3 DNA is TGTTCCAGCAGCGTATCCTACGAGCAGTACTTC. Protein sequence: CSSSVSYEQYF.

This clone was detected a few times. The V gene is TRBV28, the J gene TRBJ1-1; 7 nucleotides align to TRBD1. The trim removed 6 bases at V and 5 bases at J, leaving 15 bases unmatched. From germline, CDR1 is MDHEN and CDR2 SYDVKM. This CDR3 has 16 amino acids. As DNA, the CDR3 is TGTGCCAGCAGCGACGACAGGGAAAGTGTTTGGACTGAAGCTTTCTTT. Translating gives CASSDDRESVWTEAFF.

V gene TRBV5-4 combines with J gene TRBJ2-3; D is undetermined. Germline V gene lookup returns CDR1 SGHNT and CDR2 YYREEE (reference sequence). This CDR3 has 14 amino acids. V dropped 2 bases and J dropped 4 bases, with 11 bases sitting between them. The CDR3 nucleotides are TGTGCCAGCAGCTTTACCCGGGTGGCAGATACGCAGTATTTT. Its translation is CASSFTRVADTQYF.

The chain joins TRBV7-9 to TRBJ2-2, with TRBD2 matching 8 bases. Germline V CDR1 and CDR2: SEHNR, FQNEAQ (reference sequence). This CDR3 has 16 amino acids. Unmatched junction bases numbered 9, after V lost 8 bases and J lost 1 base. The chain's CDR3 is CASSLILAENTGELFF. CDR3 coding DNA: TGTGCCAGCTCCCTTATACTAGCGGAGAACACCGGGGAGCTGTTTTTT.

The chain links TRBV19 to TRBJ2-2; the D gene is possibly TRBD1 (5 bases). Germline assignment: CDR1 LNHDA and CDR2 SQIVND (reference sequence). Trimming stripped 4 bases from V and 6 bases from J, with 9 bases between. This CDR3 has 13 amino acids. CDR3: CASSNQGPGELFF. The CDR3 bases are TGTGCCAGTAGTAATCAGGGTCCCGGGGAGCTGTTTTTT.

This clone showed up just a few times. The CDR3 spells CASSSGVNQPQHF. CDR3 bases: TGTGCCAGCAGCTCAGGGGTAAATCAGCCCCAGCATTTT. V is TRBV28 and J is TRBJ1-5, with D perhaps matching TRBD1 (6 bases). The V end was cut by 6 bases, the J end by 4 bases, with 10 bases between. This CDR3 has 13 amino acids. CDR1 is MDHEN and CDR2 is SYDVKM in the germline V gene.